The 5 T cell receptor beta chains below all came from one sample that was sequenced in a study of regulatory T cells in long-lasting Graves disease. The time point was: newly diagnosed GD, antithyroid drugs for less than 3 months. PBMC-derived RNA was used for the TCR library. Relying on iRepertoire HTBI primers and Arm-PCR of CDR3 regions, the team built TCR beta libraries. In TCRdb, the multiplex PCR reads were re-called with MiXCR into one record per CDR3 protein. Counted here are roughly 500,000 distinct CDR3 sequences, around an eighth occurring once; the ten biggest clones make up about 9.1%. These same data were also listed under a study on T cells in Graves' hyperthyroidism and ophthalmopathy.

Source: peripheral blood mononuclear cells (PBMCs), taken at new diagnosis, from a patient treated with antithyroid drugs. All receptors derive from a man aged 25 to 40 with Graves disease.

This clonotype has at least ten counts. The CDR3 loop reads CASSHGHRGETQYF. In DNA form, the CDR3 reads TGTGCCAGCAGCCACGGACACCGTGGGGAGACCCAGTACTTC. V usage is TRBV12-3 or TRBV12-4 and J usage is TRBJ2-5, with D possibly being TRBD1 (5 bases). The CDR3 covers 14 residues. V gave up 6 bases and J gave up 5 bases, with 16 bases separating them.

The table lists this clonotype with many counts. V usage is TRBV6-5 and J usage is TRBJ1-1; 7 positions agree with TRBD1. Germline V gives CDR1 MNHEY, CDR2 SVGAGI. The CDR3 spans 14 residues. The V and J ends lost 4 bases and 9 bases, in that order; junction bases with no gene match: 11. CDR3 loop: CASSSTGQKWQAFF. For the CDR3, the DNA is TGTGCCAGCAGTTCGACGGGACAGAAATGGCAAGCTTTCTTT.

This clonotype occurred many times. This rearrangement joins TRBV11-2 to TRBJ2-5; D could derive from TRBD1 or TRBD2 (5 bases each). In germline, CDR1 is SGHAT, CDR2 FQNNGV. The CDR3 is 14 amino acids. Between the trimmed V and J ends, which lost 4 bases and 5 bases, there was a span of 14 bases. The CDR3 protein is CASSSGPTTETQYF. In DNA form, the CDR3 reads TGTGCCAGCAGCTCGGGACCCACGACGGAGACCCAGTACTTC. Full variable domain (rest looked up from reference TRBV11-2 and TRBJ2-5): EAGVAQSPRYKIIEKRQSVAFWCNPISGHATLYWYQQILGQGPKLLIQFQNNGVVDDSQLPKDRFSAERLKGVDSTLKIQPAKLEDSAVYLCASSSGPTTETQYFGPGTRLLVL.

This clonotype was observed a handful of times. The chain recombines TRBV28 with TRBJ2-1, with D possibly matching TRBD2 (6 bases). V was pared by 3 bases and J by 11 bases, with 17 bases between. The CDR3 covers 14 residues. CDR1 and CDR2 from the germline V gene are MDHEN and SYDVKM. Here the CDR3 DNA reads TGTGCCAGCAGTTTGTACGGGACTTCCCGGCAGCAGTTCTTC. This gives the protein CASSLYGTSRQQFF.

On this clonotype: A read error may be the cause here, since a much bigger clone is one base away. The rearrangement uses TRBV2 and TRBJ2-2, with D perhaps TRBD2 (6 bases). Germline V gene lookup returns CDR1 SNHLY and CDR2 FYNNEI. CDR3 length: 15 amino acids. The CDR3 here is CASSPQSTNTGGLFF. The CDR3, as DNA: TGTGCCAGCAGTCCACAGTCAACGAACACCGGGGGGCTGTTTTTT.